The rows below give T cell receptor beta chains drawn from one sample of a study of CD8+CD57+ T cells in acquired aplastic anemia. Using its own MiXCR run on the reads, TCRdb lists one record per CDR3 protein. Altogether about 120,000 distinct CDR3 sequences are present, roughly 40% being singletons, with the ten largest covering approximately 2.6%. The specimen was sorted CD4+, CD8+, or CD8+CD57+ T cells (not recorded which) from PBMCs. These receptors were obtained from a human donor with aplastic anemia. Each CDR3 is given with its conserved first and last residue. The D gene is left open where the match is weak. Clone size is not always given. Where it is, it says once, few, many or a class for expanded clones.

NA	TRBV24-1	NA	TRBJ2-4	15	CATSDFGDPENIQYF	TGTGCCACCAGTGATTTTGGAGATCCCGAAAACATTCAGTACTTC
NA	TRBV19	few	TRBJ2-6	13	CASSLAGANVLTF	TGTGCCAGCAGCTTGGCCGGGGCCAATGTCCTGACTTTC
TRBD1	TRBV20-1	once	TRBJ2-7	15	CSARDPGQDFHEQYF	TGCAGTGCTAGAGATCCGGGACAGGATTTCCACGAGCAGTACTTC
NA	TRBV19	once	TRBJ1-2	12	CASSDPLRGYTF	TGTGCCAGTAGTGACCCATTACGCGGCTACACCTTC
NA	TRBV28	NA	TRBJ1-1	11	CASTGVTEAFF	TGTGCCAGCACCGGGGTCACTGAAGCTTTCTTT
NA	TRBV10-3	NA	TRBJ2-1	12	CAIGQGGNEQFF	TGTGCCATTGGGCAGGGGGGCAATGAGCAGTTCTTC
NA	TRBV5-4	many	TRBJ1-2	15	CASSLVSGRSYGYTF	TGTGCCAGCAGCTTGGTTTCAGGGAGATCCTATGGCTACACCTTC
NA	TRBV20-1	many	TRBJ2-5	14	CSARVPGGRETQYF	TGCAGTGCTAGAGTTCCGGGGGGCCGCGAGACCCAGTACTTC
TRBD1	TRBV7-2	NA	TRBJ1-6	14	CASSYGTDNSPLHF	TGTGCCAGCAGCTACGGGACAGATAATTCACCCCTCCACTTT
NA	TRBV20-1	once	TRBJ1-1	12	CSASTGSTEAFF	TGCAGTGCAAGTACAGGGTCCACTGAAGCTTTCTTT
NA	TRBV6-5	NA	TRBJ1-1	14	CASSSAWVPTEAFF	TGTGCCAGCAGTTCCGCTTGGGTGCCCACTGAAGCTTTCTTT
NA	TRBV10-1	many	TRBJ1-6	14	CASGSTVHNSPLHF	TGCGCCAGTGGGTCCACAGTCCATAATTCACCCCTCCACTTT
NA	TRBV28	few	TRBJ1-3	12	CASGRQENTIYF	TGTGCCAGCGGGCGACAGGAAAACACCATATATTTT
NA	TRBV20-1	NA	TRBJ1-2	14	CSARRVGANYGCTF	TGCAGTGCTAGGAGGGTAGGGGCTAACTATGGCTGCACCTTC
TRBD1	TRBV9	NA	TRBJ1-3	15	CASSPVSGGGNTIYF	TGTGCCAGCAGCCCCGTCTCAGGGGGTGGAAACACCATATATTTT
NA	TRBV6-4	many	TRBJ2-3	16	CATIGGQGPDTDTQYF	TGTGCCACTATCGGAGGGCAGGGCCCCGACACAGATACGCAGTATTTT
NA	TRBV3-1	few	TRBJ2-3	13	CASSQVSTDTQYF	TGTGCCAGCAGCCAAGTCTCCACAGATACGCAGTATTTT
TRBD2	TRBV11-2	many	TRBJ2-3	17	CASSLRTSGGRTDTQYF	TGTGCCAGCAGCCTACGGACTAGCGGGGGGAGGACAGATACGCAGTATTTT
NA	TRBV6-1	many	TRBJ1-3	13	CASTGRAGNTIYF	TGTGCCAGCACGGGCAGGGCTGGAAACACCATATATTTT
NA	TRBV19	NA	TRBJ1-5	14	CASSRNRSNQPQHF	TGTGCCAGTAGTAGGAACAGGAGCAATCAGCCCCAGCATTTT
TRBD2	TRBV6-2/TRBV6-3	NA	TRBJ2-1	12	CASSPIGGGQFF	TGTGCCAGCAGCCCAATTGGGGGGGGGCAGTTCTTC
TRBD1	TRBV6-1	many	TRBJ1-2	14	CASSLPGQAGGYTF	TGTGCCAGCAGTCTCCCGGGACAGGCGGGGGGCTACACCTTC
NA	TRBV28	NA	TRBJ1-6	15	CATSGRDWDNSPLHF	TGTGCCACCAGTGGCCGGGACTGGGATAATTCACCCCTCCACTTT
TRBD1	TRBV19	NA	TRBJ1-5	15	CASSLSGGPRQPQHF	TGTGCCAGTAGTCTTTCAGGGGGCCCGAGACAGCCCCAGCATTTT
NA	TRBV11-2	few	TRBJ1-2	14	CASSSDEAGAGYTF	TGTGCCAGCAGCTCAGACGAGGCAGGGGCTGGCTACACCTTC
NA	TRBV3-1	once	TRBJ2-3	16	CASSQGGRLGTDTQYF	TGTGCCAGCAGCCAGGGGGGACGCCTAGGGACAGATACGCAGTATTTT
NA	TRBV9	NA	TRBJ1-6	16	CASSADSASYNSPLHF	TGTGCCAGCAGCGCCGACAGCGCCTCCTATAATTCACCCCTCCACTTT
NA	TRBV6-1	few	TRBJ1-1	14	CASSLRTLNTEAFF	TGTGCCAGCAGCCTCCGGACACTGAACACTGAAGCTTTCTTT
NA	TRBV15	NA	TRBJ1-5	16	CATSRQGLLSNQPQHF	TGTGCCACCAGCAGACAGGGGCTTCTTAGCAATCAGCCCCAGCATTTT
NA	TRBV11-2	many	TRBJ2-7	14	CASSLEGVSYEQYF	TGTGCCAGCAGCTTAGAGGGAGTGTCCTACGAGCAGTACTTC
TRBD2	TRBV20-1	NA	TRBJ2-3	15	CSARTSGAIKDTQYF	TGCAGTGCTAGAACTAGCGGGGCCATAAAAGATACGCAGTATTTT
TRBD2	TRBV10-1	NA	TRBJ2-7	18	CASSERGWGTSGPYEQYF	TGCGCCAGCAGTGAGAGGGGTTGGGGGACTAGCGGTCCCTACGAGCAGTACTTC
TRBD2	TRBV7-4	NA	TRBJ2-3	15	CASSDSGGRTDTQYF	TGTGCCAGCAGCGATAGCGGGGGGCGCACAGATACGCAGTATTTT
NA	TRBV18	few	TRBJ1-5	13	CASSPRENEPQHF	TGTGCCAGCTCACCACGAGAGAACGAGCCCCAGCATTTT
TRBD2	TRBV20-1	NA	TRBJ2-5	14	CSAGSGAYVETQYF	TGCAGTGCTGGGAGCGGGGCCTACGTAGAGACCCAGTACTTC
NA	TRBV20-1	few	TRBJ2-3	16	CSASTRGQTFTDTQYF	TGCAGTGCTAGTACGCGGGGGCAGACCTTCACAGATACGCAGTATTTT
TRBD1	TRBV11-1	NA	TRBJ1-3	16	CAGSLTGGTSGNTIYF	TGTGCCGGCAGCTTGACAGGGGGCACCTCTGGAAACACCATATATTTT
NA	TRBV20-1	many	TRBJ1-5	13	CSARGPGTQPQHF	TGCAGTGCTAGGGGGCCAGGGACTCAGCCCCAGCATTTT
TRBD1	TRBV6-1	NA	TRBJ2-1	14	CASSTGQGFDEQFF	TGTGCCAGCAGTACCGGACAGGGGTTTGATGAGCAGTTCTTC
TRBD1	TRBV29-1	many	TRBJ1-2	15	CSAGGQEVANYGYTF	TGCAGCGCCGGCGGACAGGAGGTAGCGAACTATGGCTACACCTTC